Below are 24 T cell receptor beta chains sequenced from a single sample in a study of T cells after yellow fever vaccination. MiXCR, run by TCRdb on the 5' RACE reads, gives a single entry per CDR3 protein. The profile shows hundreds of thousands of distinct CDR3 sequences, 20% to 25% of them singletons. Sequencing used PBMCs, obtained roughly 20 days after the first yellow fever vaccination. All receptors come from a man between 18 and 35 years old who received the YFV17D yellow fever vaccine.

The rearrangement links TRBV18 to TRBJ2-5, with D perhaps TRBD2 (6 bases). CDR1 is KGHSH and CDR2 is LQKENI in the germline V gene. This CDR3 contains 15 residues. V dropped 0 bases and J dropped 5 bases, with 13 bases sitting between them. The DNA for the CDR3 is TGTGCCAGCTCACCACCGGGACTCAAAAAGGAGACCCAGTACTTC. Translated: CASSPPGLKKETQYF.

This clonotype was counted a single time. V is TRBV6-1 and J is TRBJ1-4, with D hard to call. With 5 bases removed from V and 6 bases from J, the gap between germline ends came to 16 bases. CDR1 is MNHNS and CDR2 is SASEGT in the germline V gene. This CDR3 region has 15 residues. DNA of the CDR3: TGTGCCAGCAGTAGAATGGGAGGCTTTGATGAAAAACTGTTTTTT. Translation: CASSRMGGFDEKLFF.

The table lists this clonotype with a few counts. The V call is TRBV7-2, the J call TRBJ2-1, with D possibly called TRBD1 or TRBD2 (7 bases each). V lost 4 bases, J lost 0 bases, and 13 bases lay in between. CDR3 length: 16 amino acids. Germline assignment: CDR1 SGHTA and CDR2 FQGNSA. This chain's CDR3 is CASSSQGGASYNEQFF. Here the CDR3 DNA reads TGTGCCAGCAGCTCCCAGGGGGGGGCCTCCTACAATGAGCAGTTCTTC.

CDR3 amino acids: CASSPRLAANEQFF. The CDR3 DNA sequence: TGTGCCAGCAGTCCCAGACTAGCCGCTAATGAGCAGTTCTTC. The chain uses TRBV6-2 or TRBV6-3 and TRBJ2-1; 7 nucleotides match TRBD2. Germline V lookup: CDR1 MNHEY, CDR2 SVGEGT. J gave up 7 bases and V 5 bases, and 8 bases lay outside the gene matches. The CDR3 is made up of 14 amino acids.

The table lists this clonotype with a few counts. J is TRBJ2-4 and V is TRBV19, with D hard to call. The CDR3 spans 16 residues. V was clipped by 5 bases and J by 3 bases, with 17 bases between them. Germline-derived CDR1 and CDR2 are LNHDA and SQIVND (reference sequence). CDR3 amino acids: CASSPAPGFGKNIQYF. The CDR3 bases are TGTGCCAGTAGTCCCGCACCGGGTTTTGGCAAAAACATTCAGTACTTC. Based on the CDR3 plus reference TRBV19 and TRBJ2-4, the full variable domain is DGGITQSPKYLFRKEGQNVTLSCEQNLNHDAMYWYRQDPGQGLRLIYYSQIVNDFQKGDIAEGYSVSREKKESFPLTVTSAQKNPTAFYLCASSPAPGFGKNIQYFGAGTRLSVL.

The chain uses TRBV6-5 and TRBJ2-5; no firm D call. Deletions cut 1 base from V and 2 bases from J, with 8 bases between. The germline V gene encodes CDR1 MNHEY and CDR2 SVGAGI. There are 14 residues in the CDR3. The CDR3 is CASSYWADQETQYF. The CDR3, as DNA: TGTGCCAGCAGTTACTGGGCAGATCAAGAGACCCAGTACTTC.

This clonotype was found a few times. The CDR3 region has the DNA TGCGCCAGCAGCCAAGGAGGGGGGGAGCAGTTCTTC. It codes for CASSQGGGEQFF. The chain recombines TRBV4-3 with TRBJ2-1; D possibly matches TRBD1 or TRBD2 (6 bases each). Germline CDR1 reads LGHNA; CDR2 reads YSLEER. Trimming shortened V by 1 base and J by 10 bases, and 8 bases separated the two germline ends. The CDR3 spans 12 residues.

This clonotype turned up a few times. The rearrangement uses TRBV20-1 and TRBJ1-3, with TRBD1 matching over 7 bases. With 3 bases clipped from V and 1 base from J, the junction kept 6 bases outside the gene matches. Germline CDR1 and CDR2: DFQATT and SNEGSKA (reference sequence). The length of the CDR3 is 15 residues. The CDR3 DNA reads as TGCAGTGCTAGGCGGACAGGCCCTTCTGGAAACACCATATATTTT. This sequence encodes CSARRTGPSGNTIYF.

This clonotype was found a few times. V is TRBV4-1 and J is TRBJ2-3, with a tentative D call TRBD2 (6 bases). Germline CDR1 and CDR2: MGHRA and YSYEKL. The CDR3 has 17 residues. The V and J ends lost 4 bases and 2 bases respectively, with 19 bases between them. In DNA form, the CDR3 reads TGCGCCAGCAGCCGGACTTTTCTAGCGTCGTCCACAGATACGCAGTATTTT. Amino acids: CASSRTFLASSTDTQYF.

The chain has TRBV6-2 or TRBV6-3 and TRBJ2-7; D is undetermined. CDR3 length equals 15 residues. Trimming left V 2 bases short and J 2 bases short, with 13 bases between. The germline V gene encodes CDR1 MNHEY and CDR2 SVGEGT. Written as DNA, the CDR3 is TGTGCCAGCAGTTACAATCCGGGCGCCCCCTACGAGCAGTACGTC. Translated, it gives CASSYNPGAPYEQYV.

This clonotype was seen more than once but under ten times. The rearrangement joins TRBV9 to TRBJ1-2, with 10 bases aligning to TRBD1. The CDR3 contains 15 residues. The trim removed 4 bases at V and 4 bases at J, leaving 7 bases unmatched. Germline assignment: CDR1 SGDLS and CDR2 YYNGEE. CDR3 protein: CASSPQGQGLYGYTF. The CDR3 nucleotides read TGTGCCAGCAGCCCTCAGGGACAGGGGCTCTATGGCTACACCTTC.

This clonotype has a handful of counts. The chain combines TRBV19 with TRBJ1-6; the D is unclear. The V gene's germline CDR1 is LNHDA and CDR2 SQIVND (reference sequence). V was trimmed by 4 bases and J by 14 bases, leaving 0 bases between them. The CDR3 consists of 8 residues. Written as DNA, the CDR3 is TGTGCCAGTAGTACCCTCCACTTT. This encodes CASSTLHF.

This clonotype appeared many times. The CDR3 region has the DNA TGTGCCAGCAGCTTTCCGGGACAGGGACAAGAGACCCAGTACTTC. This codes for CASSFPGQGQETQYF. The V and J genes are TRBV7-7 and TRBJ2-5; 9 bases match TRBD1. Trimming removed 3 bases from V and 2 bases from J; junction bases left unmatched: 4. The germline V gene encodes CDR1 SSHAT and CDR2 FNYEAQ (reference sequence). The length of the CDR3 is 15 residues.

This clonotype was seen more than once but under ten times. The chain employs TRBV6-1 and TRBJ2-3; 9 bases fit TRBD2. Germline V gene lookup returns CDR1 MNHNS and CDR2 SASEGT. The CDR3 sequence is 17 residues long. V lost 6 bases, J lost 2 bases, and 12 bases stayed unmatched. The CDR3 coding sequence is TGTGCCAGCAGCGCCGATGAGCGGGGGGCTATCACAGATACGCAGTATTTT. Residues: CASSADERGAITDTQYF.

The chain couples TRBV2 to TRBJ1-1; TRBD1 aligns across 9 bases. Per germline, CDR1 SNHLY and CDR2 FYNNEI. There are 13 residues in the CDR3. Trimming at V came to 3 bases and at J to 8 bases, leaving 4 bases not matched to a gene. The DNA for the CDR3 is TGTGCCAGCAGTGAGGACAGGGGATTGGAAGCTTTCTTT. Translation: CASSEDRGLEAFF. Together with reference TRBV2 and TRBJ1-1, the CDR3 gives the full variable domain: EPEVTQTPSHQVTQMGQEVILRCVPISNHLYFYWYRQILGQKVEFLVSFYNNEISEKSEIFDDQFSVERPDGSNFTLKIRSTKLEDSAMYFCASSEDRGLEAFFGQGTRLTVV.

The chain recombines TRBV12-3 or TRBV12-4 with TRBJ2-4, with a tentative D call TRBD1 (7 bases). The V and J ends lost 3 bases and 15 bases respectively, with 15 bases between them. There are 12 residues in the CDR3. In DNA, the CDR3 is TGTGCCAGCAGTTTCAACCAGGGGGGTTTGTACTTC. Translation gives CASSFNQGGLYF.

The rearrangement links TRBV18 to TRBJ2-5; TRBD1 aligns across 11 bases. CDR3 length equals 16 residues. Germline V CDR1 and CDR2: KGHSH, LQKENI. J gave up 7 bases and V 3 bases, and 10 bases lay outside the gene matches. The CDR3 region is CASSPPDRGLRVTQYF. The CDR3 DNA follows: TGTGCCAGCTCACCCCCGGACAGGGGGCTAAGGGTGACCCAGTACTTC.

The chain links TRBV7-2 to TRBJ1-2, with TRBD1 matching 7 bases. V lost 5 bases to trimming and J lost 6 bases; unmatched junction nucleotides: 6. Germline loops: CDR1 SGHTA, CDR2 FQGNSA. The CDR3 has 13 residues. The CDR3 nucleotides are TGTGCCAGCAGCCGGGGACAGCAAAATGGCTACACCTTC. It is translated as CASSRGQQNGYTF.

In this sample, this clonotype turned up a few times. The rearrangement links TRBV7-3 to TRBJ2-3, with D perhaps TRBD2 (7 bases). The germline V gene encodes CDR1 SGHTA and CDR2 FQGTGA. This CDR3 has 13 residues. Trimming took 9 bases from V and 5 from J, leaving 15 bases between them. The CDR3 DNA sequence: TGTGCCAGTAATAGGGGGGGCGGAGATACGCAGTATTTT. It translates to CASNRGGGDTQYF.

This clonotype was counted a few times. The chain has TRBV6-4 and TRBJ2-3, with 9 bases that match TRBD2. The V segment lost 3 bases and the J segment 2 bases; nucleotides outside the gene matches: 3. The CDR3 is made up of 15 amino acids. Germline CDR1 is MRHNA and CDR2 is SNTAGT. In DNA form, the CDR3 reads TGTGCCAGCAGTGAATCTAGCGGGGACACAGATACGCAGTATTTT. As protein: CASSESSGDTDTQYF.

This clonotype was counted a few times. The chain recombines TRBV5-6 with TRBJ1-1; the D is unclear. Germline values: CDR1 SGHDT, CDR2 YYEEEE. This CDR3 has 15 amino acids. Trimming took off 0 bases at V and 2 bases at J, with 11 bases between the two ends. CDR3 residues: CASSLGVTPNTEAFF. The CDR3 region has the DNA TGTGCCAGCAGCTTGGGAGTGACACCTAACACTGAAGCTTTCTTT.

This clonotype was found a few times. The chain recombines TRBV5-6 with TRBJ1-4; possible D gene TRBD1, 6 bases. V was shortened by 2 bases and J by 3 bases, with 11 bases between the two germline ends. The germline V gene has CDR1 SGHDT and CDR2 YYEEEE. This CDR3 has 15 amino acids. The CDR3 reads CASSLLQGPNEKLFF. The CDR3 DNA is TGTGCCAGCAGCTTACTACAGGGTCCTAATGAAAAACTGTTTTTT.

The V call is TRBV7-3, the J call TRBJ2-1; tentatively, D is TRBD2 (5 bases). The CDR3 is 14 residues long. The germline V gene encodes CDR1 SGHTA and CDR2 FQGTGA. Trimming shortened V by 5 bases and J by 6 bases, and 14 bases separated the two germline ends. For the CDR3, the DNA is TGTGCCAGCAGCCCTACCGGTGGGAGCAATGAGCAGTTCTTC. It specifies CASSPTGGSNEQFF.

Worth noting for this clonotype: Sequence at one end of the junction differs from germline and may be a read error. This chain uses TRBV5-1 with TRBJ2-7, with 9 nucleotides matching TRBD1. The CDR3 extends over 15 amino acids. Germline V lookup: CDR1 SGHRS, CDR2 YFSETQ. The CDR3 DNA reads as TGCGCCAGCCGGGGAGGACAGGGGTCGTGGGACGAGCTGTACTTC. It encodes CASRGGQGSWDELYF.